These 18 T cell receptor beta chains came from one sample sequenced in a study of PD-1 blockade in classical Hodgkin lymphoma (dated by TCRdb to about 2020). The library was obtained by the immunoSEQ multiplex PCR assay. Imported from immuneACCESS, the table was reduced by TCRdb to in-frame sequences with V and J called. These copies leave out some clones; in studies compared against another copy, an unresolved V gene accounts for under half, and the cause of the remainder is not known. The sample table records tens of thousands of clones; 70% to 75% of these occur just once. Of the sample, about 19% is held by the ten largest clones. The meaning of the sample's time point label: cycle 4 day 1 (C4D1), after 6 weeks of nivolumab. All trial patients had relapsed after autologous stem cell transplantation, with cohorts A, B and C differing in prior brentuximab vedotin exposure. The sample in question was peripheral blood mononuclear cells (PBMCs), obtained before the fourth cycle of nivolumab. The source is a human donor with classical Hodgkin lymphoma.

V gene TRBV27 combines with J gene TRBJ2-7; TRBD1 or TRBD2 may be the D gene (5 bases each). This CDR3 is built from 14 residues. Trimming took 3 bases from V and 0 from J, leaving 9 bases between them. The germline V gene has CDR1 MNHEY and CDR2 SMNVEV (reference sequence). This CDR3 is CASSFQGASYEQYF. The CDR3 DNA is TGTGCCAGCAGTTTCCAGGGAGCCTCCTACGAGCAGTACTTC.

The gene calls are TRBV4-2 and TRBJ2-1; D gene ambiguous. CDR3 length: 15 residues. Germline CDR1 LGHNA, CDR2 YNFKEQ. Deletions cut 1 base from V and 0 bases from J, with 7 bases between. CDR3 sequence: CASSQAGDSYNEQFF. Written as DNA, the CDR3 is TGTGCCAGCAGCCAAGCAGGCGACTCCTACAATGAGCAGTTCTTC.

The chain couples TRBV18 to TRBJ1-1; 8 bases are shared with TRBD1. The CDR3 covers 14 residues. J lost 1 base, V lost 6 bases, and 4 bases had no gene match. Per germline, CDR1 KGHSH and CDR2 LQKENI. The CDR3 is CASSPGQGNTEAFF. In DNA form, the CDR3 reads TGTGCCAGCTCCCCTGGACAGGGGAACACTGAAGCTTTCTTT. The full variable domain, completed using reference TRBV18 and TRBJ1-1, is NAGVMQNPRHLVRRRGQEARLRCSPMKGHSHVYWYRQLPEEGLKFMVYLQKENIIDESGMPKERFSAEFPKEGPSILRIQQVVRGDSAAYFCASSPGQGNTEAFFGQGTRLTVV.

This chain connects TRBV5-1 to TRBJ1-1, with D uncertain. Trimming removed 4 bases from V and 4 bases from J, with 8 bases in between. The length of the CDR3 is 12 residues. Looked up from germline, CDR1 is SGHRS and CDR2 is YFSETQ. The chain's CDR3 is CASSPTGTEAFF. As DNA, the CDR3 is TGCGCCAGCAGCCCAACGGGCACTGAAGCTTTCTTT.

This chain connects TRBV6-5 to TRBJ2-5; D is possibly TRBD2 (5 bases). Germline V gene sequence: CDR1 MNHEY, CDR2 SVGAGI. V was clipped by 2 bases and J by 1 base, with 14 bases between them. The CDR3 contains 16 residues. CDR3 coding DNA: TGTGCCAGCAGTTACACCCTCGTCCGGGGCCAAGAGACCCAGTACTTC. This encodes CASSYTLVRGQETQYF.

This chain uses TRBV28 with TRBJ2-6, with D unclear. The CDR3 consists of 15 residues. With 3 bases removed from V and 2 bases from J, the gap between germline ends came to 8 bases. Germline V CDR1 and CDR2: MDHEN, SYDVKM. The CDR3 coding sequence is TGTGCCAGCAGTTTTCAATACGCTGGGGCCAACGTCCTGACTTTC. Its protein is CASSFQYAGANVLTF.

The chain links TRBV28 to TRBJ1-2, with D perhaps TRBD1 (6 bases). V was trimmed by 9 bases and J by 5 bases, leaving 16 bases between them. CDR1 is MDHEN and CDR2 is SYDVKM in the germline V gene. This CDR3 region has 13 residues. In nucleotides, the CDR3 is TGTGCCAGTAGCACCGGACAGCAGTATGGCTACACCTTC. This sequence encodes CASSTGQQYGYTF.

The CDR3 protein is CASSPGDAKGNQPQHF. CDR3 DNA sequence: TGTGCCAGCAGCCCAGGGGACGCCAAAGGCAATCAGCCCCAGCATTTT. V and J are TRBV2 and TRBJ1-5, with a weak D call TRBD1 (6 bases). The germline V gene has CDR1 SNHLY and CDR2 FYNNEI. This CDR3 is 16 amino acids long. V was cut by 6 bases and J by 2 bases, with 17 bases left in between.

The genes are TRBV7-3 and TRBJ1-6; D remains unclear. CDR3 length equals 14 residues. CDR1 and CDR2 from the germline V gene are SGHTA and FQGTGA. The V end was cut by 4 bases, the J end by 6 bases, with 10 bases between. Here the CDR3 DNA reads TGTGCCAGCAGCTCGGGCCAAGGTAATTCACCCCTCCACTTT. Protein sequence: CASSSGQGNSPLHF.

This clone was observed once. The V gene is TRBV5-1, the J gene TRBJ2-3, with 10 bases aligning to TRBD1. Germline CDR1 is SGHRS and CDR2 is YFSETQ. The CDR3 is 16 residues long. After removal of 4 bases from V and 4 bases from J, the junction contained 9 bases not matched to a gene. CDR3 amino acids: CASSKTTGGEPDTQYF. Here the CDR3 DNA reads TGCGCCAGCAGCAAAACGACAGGGGGCGAGCCAGATACGCAGTATTTT.

The chain is built from TRBV2 and TRBJ1-1; weak D call: TRBD1 (6 bases). Trimming cost V 7 bases and J 4 bases, with 13 bases left between them. This CDR3 region has 13 residues. Germline values: CDR1 SNHLY, CDR2 FYNNEI. CDR3 sequence (DNA): TGTGCCAGCACAGGGGAGCGGGGCACTGAAGCTTTCTTT. Translating it yields CASTGERGTEAFF.

This clone has a handful of counts. The V and J genes are TRBV6-5 and TRBJ1-4; 9 bases are shared with TRBD1. Per the germline V gene, CDR1 is MNHEY and CDR2 is SVGAGI. The CDR3 has 15 amino acids. Trimming at V came to 4 bases and at J to 8 bases, leaving 8 bases not matched to a gene. CDR3 sequence reads: CASSSQGAGNEKLFF. CDR3 in DNA: TGTGCCAGCAGTTCACAGGGGGCTGGGAACGAAAAACTGTTTTTT.

The rearrangement links TRBV7-2 to TRBJ1-4, with 10 bases that match TRBD1. The germline gives CDR1 SGHTA, CDR2 FQGNSA. V was pared by 5 bases and J by 7 bases, with 7 bases of the junction left unmatched. The CDR3 covers 15 residues. CDR3 loop: CASSISGTGVEKLFF. CDR3 bases: TGTGCCAGCAGCATCTCCGGGACAGGGGTTGAAAAACTGTTTTTT.

The J gene is TRBJ1-5, the V gene TRBV10-3, with D uncertain. Germline V gives CDR1 ENHRY, CDR2 SYGVKD. This CDR3 is built from 15 residues. V lost 8 bases and J lost 3, with 17 bases in between. The CDR3 coding sequence is TGTGCCATCGGGGAATCAAGCTCGGCCAATCAGCCCCAGCATTTT. Amino acids: CAIGESSSANQPQHF.

V and J are TRBV9 and TRBJ2-6; D not resolved. The germline gives CDR1 SGDLS, CDR2 YYNGEE. The CDR3 length is 14 residues. V lost 0 bases and J lost 4, with 5 bases in between. CDR3 sequence reads: CASSVVAGANVLTF. CDR3 nucleotides: TGTGCCAGCAGCGTAGTGGCGGGGGCCAACGTCCTGACTTTC.

The chain carries TRBV4-3 and TRBJ2-1; the D is unclear. V lost 6 bases and J 0 bases, leaving 12 bases between the germline ends. Germline V CDR1 and CDR2: LGHNA, YSLEER. The CDR3 is 15 residues long. Written as DNA, the CDR3 is TGCGCCAGCAGTCTCGATCCTAGCTCCTACAATGAGCAGTTCTTC. Translating it yields CASSLDPSSYNEQFF.

About this clone itself: At the DNA level, this CDR3 is encoded by other sequences in the same sample as well. In nucleotides, the CDR3 is TGTGCCAGCAGTTACTCAGACGGCTACGAGCAGTACTTC. This codes for CASSYSDGYEQYF. The rearrangement links TRBV6-6 to TRBJ2-7; D ambiguous. The germline V and J ends were trimmed by 0 bases and 3 bases, with 6 bases remaining between them. Germline-derived CDR1 and CDR2 are MNHNY and SVGAGI (reference sequence). This CDR3 is built from 13 residues.

Turning to this clone: An end of the junction does not agree with germline; a read error may underlie this. Other DNA sequences in this sample translate to the same CDR3. The rearrangement joins TRBV5-1 to TRBJ2-7; D perhaps matches TRBD1 (6 bases). Looked up from germline, CDR1 is SGHRS and CDR2 is YFSETQ. CDR3 length equals 13 residues. CDR3 residues: CASSFETGYEQYF. CDR3 coding DNA: TGCGCTAGCAGCTTTGAGACAGGATACGAGCAGTACTTC.